This T cell receptor beta chain derives from a study of T cells after yellow fever vaccination. Study-level background: The authors prepared low-cell-number fractions using SMART-Seq v4 Ultra Low Input. Points from the study as a whole: Clonotypes shared by both compartments, CD4 and CD8, made up a small share.

At least ten counts were recorded for this clonotype. The antigen is unknown. V dropped 6 bases and J dropped 2 bases, with 14 bases sitting between them. The CDR3 runs 14 residues. Germline CDR1 DFQATT, CDR2 SNEGSKA (reference sequence). TCRdb re-called the 5' RACE reads with MiXCR, one entry per CDR3 protein. The table shows roughly 150,000 distinct CDR3 sequences, with roughly 6.7% occurring only once. Sequences were derived from CD4+ T cells sorted from PBMCs, sampled 10 days after the yellow fever booster vaccination. The receptor was isolated from a man between 25 and 39 years old who received the YFV17D yellow fever vaccine. V gene TRBV20-1 combines with J gene TRBJ1-5; D not certain. The CDR3 spells CSAPLGGGNQPQHF. CDR3 in DNA: TGCAGTGCCCCCCTCGGCGGAGGCAATCAGCCCCAGCATTTT.